This TCR beta chain was profiled in a study of cytomegalovirus exposure and HLA in healthy donors. The donors, nominally healthy at sampling, likely had unrecorded immune exposures. Notes on the study in general: Overall, some 160 TCR beta chains were annotated as cytomegalovirus-associated.

13 Jbeta primers and 60 Vbeta primers were used for the PCR. The table came from immunoSEQ multiplex PCR; TCRdb's copy has only in-frame clones and leaves some out. Of tens of thousands of clones in the sample, 67% were seen once. Turning to this clone: Its antigen is not known.

Material: PBMCs. This sequence originates from a woman in her 50s in good health and CMV-seropositive.

The CDR3 nucleotides are TGTGCCAGCAGATGGGGGCGCAATGAGCAGTTCTTC. Protein sequence: CASRWGRNEQFF. The chain carries TRBV28 and TRBJ2-1; TRBD1 is a possible D gene (6 bases). This CDR3 region has 12 residues. Per germline, CDR1 MDHEN and CDR2 SYDVKM. The V gene lost 6 bases and the J gene lost 6 bases, with 9 bases spanning the gap.